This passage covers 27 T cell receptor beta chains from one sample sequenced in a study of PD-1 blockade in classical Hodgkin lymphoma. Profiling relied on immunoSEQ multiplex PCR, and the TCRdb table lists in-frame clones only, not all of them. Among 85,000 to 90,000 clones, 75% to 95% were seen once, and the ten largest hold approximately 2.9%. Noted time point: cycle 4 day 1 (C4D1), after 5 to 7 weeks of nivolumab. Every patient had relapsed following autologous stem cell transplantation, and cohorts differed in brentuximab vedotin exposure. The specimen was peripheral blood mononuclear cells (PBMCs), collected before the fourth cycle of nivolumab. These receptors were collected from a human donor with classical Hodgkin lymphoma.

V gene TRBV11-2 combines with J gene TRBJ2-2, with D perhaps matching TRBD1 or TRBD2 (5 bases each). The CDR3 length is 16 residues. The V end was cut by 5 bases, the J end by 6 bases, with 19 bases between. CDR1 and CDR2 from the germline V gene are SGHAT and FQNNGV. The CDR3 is CASSLGDGEYSGELFF. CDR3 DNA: TGTGCCAGCAGCCTAGGGGACGGAGAGTACTCCGGGGAGCTGTTTTTT.

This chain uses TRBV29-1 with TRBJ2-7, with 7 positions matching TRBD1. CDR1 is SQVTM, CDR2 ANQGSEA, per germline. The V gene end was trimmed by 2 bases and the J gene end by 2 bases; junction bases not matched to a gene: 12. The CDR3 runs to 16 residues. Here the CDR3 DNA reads TGCAGCGTTGAATTCGTAAATACGGGACAGACCTACGAGCAGTACTTC. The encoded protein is CSVEFVNTGQTYEQYF.

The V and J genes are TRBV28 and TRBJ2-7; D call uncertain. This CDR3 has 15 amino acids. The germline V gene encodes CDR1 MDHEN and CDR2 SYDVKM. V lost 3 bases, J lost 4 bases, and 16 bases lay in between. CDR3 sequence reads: CASSFQQSSKYEQYF. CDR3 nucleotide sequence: TGTGCCAGCAGTTTTCAACAGTCGTCCAAGTACGAGCAGTACTTC.

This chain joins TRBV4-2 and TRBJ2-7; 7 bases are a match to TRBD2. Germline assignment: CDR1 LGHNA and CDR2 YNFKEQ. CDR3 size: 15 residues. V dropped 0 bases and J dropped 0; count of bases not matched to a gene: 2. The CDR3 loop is CASSQDLAVSYEQYF. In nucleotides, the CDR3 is TGTGCCAGCAGCCAAGATCTAGCGGTCTCCTACGAGCAGTACTTC.

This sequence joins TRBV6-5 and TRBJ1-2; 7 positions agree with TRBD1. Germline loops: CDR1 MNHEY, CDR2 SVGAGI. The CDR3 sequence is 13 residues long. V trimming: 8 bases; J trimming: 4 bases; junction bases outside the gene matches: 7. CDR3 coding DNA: TGTGCCAGCCACCAGGGGGGCGGCTATGGCTACACCTTC. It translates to CASHQGGGYGYTF.

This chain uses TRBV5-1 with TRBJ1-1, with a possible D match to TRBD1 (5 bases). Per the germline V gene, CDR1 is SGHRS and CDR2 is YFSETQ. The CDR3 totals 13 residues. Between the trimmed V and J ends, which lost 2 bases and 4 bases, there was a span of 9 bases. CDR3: CASSFGAGTEAFF. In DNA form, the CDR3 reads TGCGCCAGCAGCTTTGGGGCGGGCACTGAAGCTTTCTTT.

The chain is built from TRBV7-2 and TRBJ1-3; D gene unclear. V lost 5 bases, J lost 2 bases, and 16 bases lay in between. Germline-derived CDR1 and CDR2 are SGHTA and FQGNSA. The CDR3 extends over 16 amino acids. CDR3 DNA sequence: TGTGCCAGCAGCACGAATCCGACTCTTGCTGGAAACACCATATATTTT. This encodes CASSTNPTLAGNTIYF. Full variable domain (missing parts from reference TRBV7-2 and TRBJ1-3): GAGVSQSPSNKVTEKGKDVELRCDPISGHTALYWYRQSLGQGLEFLIYFQGNSAPDKSGLPSDRFSAERTGGSVSTLTIQRTQQEDSAVYLCASSTNPTLAGNTIYFGEGSWLTVV.

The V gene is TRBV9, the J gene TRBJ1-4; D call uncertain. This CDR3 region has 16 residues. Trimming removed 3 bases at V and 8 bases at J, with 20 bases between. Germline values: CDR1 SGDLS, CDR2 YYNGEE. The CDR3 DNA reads TGTGCCAGCAGCGCAAAAGGGAAAGGCGTAGGGGAAAAACTGTTTTTT. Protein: CASSAKGKGVGEKLFF. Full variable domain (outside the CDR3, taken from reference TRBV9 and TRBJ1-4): DSGVTQTPKHLITATGQRVTLRCSPRSGDLSVYWYQQSLDQGLQFLIQYYNGEERAKGNILERFSAQQFPDLHSELNLSSLELGDSALYFCASSAKGKGVGEKLFFGSGTQLSVL.

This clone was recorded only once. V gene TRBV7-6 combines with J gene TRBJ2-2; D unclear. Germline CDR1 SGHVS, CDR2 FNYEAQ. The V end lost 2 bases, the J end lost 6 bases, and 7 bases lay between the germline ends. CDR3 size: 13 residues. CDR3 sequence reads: CASSLSRAGELFF. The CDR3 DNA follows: TGTGCCAGCAGCTTAAGTAGGGCCGGGGAGCTGTTTTTT.

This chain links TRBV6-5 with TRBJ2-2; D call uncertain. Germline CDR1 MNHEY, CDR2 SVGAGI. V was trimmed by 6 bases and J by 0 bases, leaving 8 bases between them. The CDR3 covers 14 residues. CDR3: CASSRLANTGELFF. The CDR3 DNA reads TGTGCCAGCAGCAGACTTGCGAACACCGGGGAGCTGTTTTTT.

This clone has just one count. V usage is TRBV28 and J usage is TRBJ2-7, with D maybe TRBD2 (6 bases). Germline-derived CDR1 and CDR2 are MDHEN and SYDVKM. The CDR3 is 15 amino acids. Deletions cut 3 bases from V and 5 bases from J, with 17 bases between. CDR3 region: CASSLSSRGEDEQYF. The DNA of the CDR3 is TGTGCCAGCAGTTTGAGCTCGCGGGGAGAGGACGAGCAGTACTTC.

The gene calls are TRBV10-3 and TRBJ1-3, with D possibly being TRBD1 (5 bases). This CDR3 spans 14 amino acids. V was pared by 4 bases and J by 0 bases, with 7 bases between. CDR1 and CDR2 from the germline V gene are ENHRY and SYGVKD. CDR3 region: CAISGQFSGNTIYF. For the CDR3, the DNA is TGTGCCATCAGTGGACAGTTCTCTGGAAACACCATATATTTT.

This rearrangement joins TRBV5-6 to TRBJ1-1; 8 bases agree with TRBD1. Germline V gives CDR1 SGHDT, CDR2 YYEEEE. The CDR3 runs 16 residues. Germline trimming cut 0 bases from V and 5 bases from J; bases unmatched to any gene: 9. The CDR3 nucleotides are TGTGCCAGCAGCTTGGGGACAGGGAAGCAGGGGACTGAAGCTTTCTTT. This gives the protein CASSLGTGKQGTEAFF.

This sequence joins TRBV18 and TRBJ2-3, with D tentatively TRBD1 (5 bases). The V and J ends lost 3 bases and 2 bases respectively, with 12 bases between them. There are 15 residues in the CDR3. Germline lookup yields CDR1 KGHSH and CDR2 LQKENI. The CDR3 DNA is TGTGCCAGCTCACCCCTCGGCAGGGTCACAGATACGCAGTATTTT. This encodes CASSPLGRVTDTQYF.

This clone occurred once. The CDR3 coding sequence is TGTGCCAGCAGTATACAGGGAAGAAAAAATCAGCCCCAGCATTTT. Translating gives CASSIQGRKNQPQHF. The chain combines TRBV27 with TRBJ1-5, with D maybe TRBD1 (6 bases). This CDR3 contains 15 residues. In germline, CDR1 is MNHEY, CDR2 SMNVEV (reference sequence). V lost 5 bases to trimming and J lost 4 bases, with 15 bases between them.

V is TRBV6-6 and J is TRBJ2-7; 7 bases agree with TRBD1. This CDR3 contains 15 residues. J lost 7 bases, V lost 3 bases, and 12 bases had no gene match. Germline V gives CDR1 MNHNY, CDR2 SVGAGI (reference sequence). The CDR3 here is CASSYGTADLFEQYF. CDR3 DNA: TGTGCCAGCAGTTATGGGACAGCGGACCTCTTTGAGCAGTACTTC.

In nucleotides, the CDR3 is TGTGCCAGCAGGGAGGGCAAGGGTGGAAACACCATATATTTT. This codes for CASREGKGGNTIYF. V gene TRBV2 combines with J gene TRBJ1-3; the D is unclear. Germline V CDR1 and CDR2: SNHLY, FYNNEI. Trimming pared 6 bases from V and 3 bases from J, leaving 12 bases between. CDR3 size: 14 residues.

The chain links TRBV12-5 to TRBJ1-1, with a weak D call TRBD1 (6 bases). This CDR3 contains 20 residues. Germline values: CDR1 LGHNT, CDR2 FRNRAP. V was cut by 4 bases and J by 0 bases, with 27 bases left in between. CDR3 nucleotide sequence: TGTGCTAGTGGTTCCCGGACAGTACCTCCTAACCTTTTCATGAACACTGAAGCTTTCTTT. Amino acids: CASGSRTVPPNLFMNTEAFF.

The CDR3 loop is CASSSYYREPESGYTF. The DNA for the CDR3 is TGTGCCAGCAGTTCCTACTACAGGGAGCCAGAGAGTGGCTACACCTTC. This chain joins TRBV5-6 and TRBJ1-2, with a weak D call TRBD1 (6 bases). Trimming cost V 5 bases and J 7 bases, with 24 bases left between them. The length of the CDR3 is 16 residues. Per germline, CDR1 SGHDT and CDR2 YYEEEE.

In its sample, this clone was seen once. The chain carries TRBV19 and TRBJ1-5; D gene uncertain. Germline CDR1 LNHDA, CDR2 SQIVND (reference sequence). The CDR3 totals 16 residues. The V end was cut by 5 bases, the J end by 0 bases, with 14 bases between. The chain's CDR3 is CASSFEGRVSNQPQHF. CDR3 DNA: TGTGCCAGTAGTTTCGAAGGACGGGTTAGCAATCAGCCCCAGCATTTT.

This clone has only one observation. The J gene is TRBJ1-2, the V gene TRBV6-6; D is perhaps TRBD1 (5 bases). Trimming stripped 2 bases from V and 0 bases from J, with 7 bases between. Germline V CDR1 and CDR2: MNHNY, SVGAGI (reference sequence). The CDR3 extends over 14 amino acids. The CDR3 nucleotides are TGTGCCAGCAGTTACGACAGACCTAACTATGGCTACACCTTC. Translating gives CASSYDRPNYGYTF.

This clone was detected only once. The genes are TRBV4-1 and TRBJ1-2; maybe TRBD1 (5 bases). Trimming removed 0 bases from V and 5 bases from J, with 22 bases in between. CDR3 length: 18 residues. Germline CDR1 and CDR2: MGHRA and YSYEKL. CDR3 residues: CASSQDPSMGTVGYGYTF. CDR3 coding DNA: TGCGCCAGCAGCCAAGATCCCTCTATGGGGACGGTAGGATATGGCTACACCTTC.

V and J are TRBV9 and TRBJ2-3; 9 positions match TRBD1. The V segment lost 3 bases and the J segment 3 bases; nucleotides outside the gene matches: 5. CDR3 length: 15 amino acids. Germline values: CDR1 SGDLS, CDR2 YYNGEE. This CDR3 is CASSDRQGGTDTQYF. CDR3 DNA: TGTGCCAGCAGCGACCGACAGGGGGGGACAGATACGCAGTATTTT. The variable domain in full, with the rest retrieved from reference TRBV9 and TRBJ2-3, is DSGVTQTPKHLITATGQRVTLRCSPRSGDLSVYWYQQSLDQGLQFLIQYYNGEERAKGNILERFSAQQFPDLHSELNLSSLELGDSALYFCASSDRQGGTDTQYFGPGTRLTVL.

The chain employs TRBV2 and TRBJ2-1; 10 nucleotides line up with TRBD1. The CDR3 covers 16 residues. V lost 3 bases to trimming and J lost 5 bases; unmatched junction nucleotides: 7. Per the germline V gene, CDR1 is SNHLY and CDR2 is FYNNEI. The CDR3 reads CASSDRQGTGDNEQFF. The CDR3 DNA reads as TGTGCCAGCAGTGATAGGCAGGGGACAGGGGACAATGAGCAGTTCTTC.

CDR3 region: CASRIGGSRTIYF. The DNA of the CDR3 is TGTGCCAGTAGAATTGGTGGGTCCAGAACCATATATTTT. This chain links TRBV19 with TRBJ1-3; D not resolved. Germline V gene sequence: CDR1 LNHDA, CDR2 SQIVND (reference sequence). V lost 6 bases to trimming and J lost 10 bases, with 16 bases between them. The CDR3 has 13 amino acids.

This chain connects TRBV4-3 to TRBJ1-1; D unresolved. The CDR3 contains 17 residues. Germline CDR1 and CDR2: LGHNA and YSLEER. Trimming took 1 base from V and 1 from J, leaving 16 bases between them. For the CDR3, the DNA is TGCGCCAGCAGCCAAGTAAACGGCTTGGAGGGGAACACTGAAGCTTTCTTT. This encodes CASSQVNGLEGNTEAFF.

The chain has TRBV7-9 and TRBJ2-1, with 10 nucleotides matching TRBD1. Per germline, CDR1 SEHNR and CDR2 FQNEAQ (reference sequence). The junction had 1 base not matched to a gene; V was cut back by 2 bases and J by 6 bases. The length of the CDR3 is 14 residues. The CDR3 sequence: CASSLRTGGNEQFF. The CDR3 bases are TGTGCCAGCAGCTTACGGACAGGGGGCAATGAGCAGTTCTTC.